This TCR beta chain was retrieved from a study of regulatory T cells in long-lasting Graves disease. Study-level results: TRBV28 was favored in persistent disease, as were TRBJ1-2 and TRBJ2-5.

Through Arm-PCR of CDR3 regions and iRepertoire HTBI primers, TCR beta libraries were built. Under the authors' procedure: The samples included approximately 62 TRBV and over 13 TRBJ segments. TCRdb passed the multiplex PCR reads through MiXCR, listing each CDR3 protein once. TCRdb's processing, not the authors', yielded these V and J calls. The repertoire holds hundreds of thousands of distinct CDR3 sequences, about 20% seen once, with about an eighth in the top ten. This clonotype was observed many times. Antigen unknown. The V end lost 3 bases, the J end lost 5 bases, and 16 bases lay between the germline ends. The CDR3 runs to 15 residues. Time point meaning: persistent/refractory GD, antithyroid drugs over 5 years with positive TRAb. After RNA was extracted from PBMCs, the TCR library was made from it.

Sample: peripheral blood mononuclear cells (PBMCs), taken when the disease was refractory, from a patient treated with antithyroid drugs. This TCR derives from a female donor with Graves disease. The rearrangement links TRBV12-3 or TRBV12-4 to TRBJ2-5; D possibly corresponds to TRBD2 (6 bases). The CDR3 region is CASSFQTGVLETQYF. CDR3 sequence (DNA): TGTGCCAGCAGTTTTCAAACGGGAGTCTTGGAGACCCAGTACTTC.